This TCR beta chain was found in a study of T cells after yellow fever vaccination. After removal of 5 bases from V and 7 bases from J, the junction contained 14 bases not matched to a gene. CDR1 and CDR2 (germline): SQVTM, ANQGSEA. The CDR3 extends over 16 amino acids. TCRdb used MiXCR to reprocess the 5' RACE reads, holding one entry per CDR3 protein. In the table there are about 630,000 distinct CDR3 sequences, more than 9% of which are singletons. The chain joins TRBV29-1 to TRBJ2-5; 12 bases are shared with TRBD1. This clonotype originated in a man aged 25 to 45 who received the YFV17D yellow fever vaccine. The material was PBMCs, obtained on the day of the yellow fever booster vaccination. This CDR3 reads CSVSTGQGAEMTTQYF. The CDR3, as DNA: TGCAGCGTTTCTACGGGACAGGGGGCAGAGATGACGACCCAGTACTTC.